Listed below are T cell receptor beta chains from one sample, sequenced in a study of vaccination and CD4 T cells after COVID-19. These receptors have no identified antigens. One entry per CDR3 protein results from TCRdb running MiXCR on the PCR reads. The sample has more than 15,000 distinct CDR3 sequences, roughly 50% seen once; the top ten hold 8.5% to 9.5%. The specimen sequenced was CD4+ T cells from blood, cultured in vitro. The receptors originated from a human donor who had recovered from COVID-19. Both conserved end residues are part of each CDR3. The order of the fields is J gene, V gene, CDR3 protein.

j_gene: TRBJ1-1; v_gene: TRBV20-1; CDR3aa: CSARNGGWNTEAFF
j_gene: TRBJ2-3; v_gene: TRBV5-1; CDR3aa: CASSLGADMQTDTQYF
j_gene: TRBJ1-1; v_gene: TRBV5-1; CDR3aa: CASSPEGHRNTEAFF
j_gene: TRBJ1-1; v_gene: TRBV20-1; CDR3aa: CSARTGTGSIEAFF
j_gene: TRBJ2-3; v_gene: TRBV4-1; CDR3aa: CASGGVGFFEPDTQYF
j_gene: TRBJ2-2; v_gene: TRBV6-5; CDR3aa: CASSYSFWTSKTGELFF
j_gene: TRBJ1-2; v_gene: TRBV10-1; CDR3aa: CASSRDHNYGYTF
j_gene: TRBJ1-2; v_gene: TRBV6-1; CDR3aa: CASSKGQGSNYGYTF
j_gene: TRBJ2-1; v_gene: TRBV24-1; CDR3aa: CATSDSLPSGGQFF
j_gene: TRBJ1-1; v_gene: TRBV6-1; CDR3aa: CASSALNYAHTEAFF
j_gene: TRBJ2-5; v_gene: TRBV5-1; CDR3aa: CASSFGQGLGETQYF
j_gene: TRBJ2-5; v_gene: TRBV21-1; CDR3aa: CASSPRTGGPKETQYF
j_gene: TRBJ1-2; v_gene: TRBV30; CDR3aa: CAWSVHPGAGYTF
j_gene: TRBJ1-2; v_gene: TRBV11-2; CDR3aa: CASSLIPGEGGYTF
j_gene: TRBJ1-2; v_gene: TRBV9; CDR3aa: CASSPRTDTYGYTF
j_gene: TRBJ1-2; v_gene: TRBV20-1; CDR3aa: CSAPNPGTGKVKGYTF
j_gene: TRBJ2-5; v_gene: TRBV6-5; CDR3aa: CASSYSGQGEETQYF
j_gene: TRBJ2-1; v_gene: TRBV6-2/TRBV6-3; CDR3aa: CASNKGALPNNEQFF
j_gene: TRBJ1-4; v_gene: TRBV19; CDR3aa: CASTFGAGVNEKLFF
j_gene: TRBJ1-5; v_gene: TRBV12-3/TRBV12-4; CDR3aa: CASSLTGNQPQHF
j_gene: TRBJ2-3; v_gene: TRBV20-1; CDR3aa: CSARGPGLPPADTQYF
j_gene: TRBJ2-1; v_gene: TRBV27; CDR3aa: CASSSSPSGIYNEQFF
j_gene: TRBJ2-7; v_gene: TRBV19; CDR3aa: CASRSGYDSYEQYF
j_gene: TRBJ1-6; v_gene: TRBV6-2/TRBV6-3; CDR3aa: CASRPGTDNSPLHF
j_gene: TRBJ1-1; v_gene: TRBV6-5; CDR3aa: CASSYQGGTEAFF
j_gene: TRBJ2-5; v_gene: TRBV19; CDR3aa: CASRALPSQETQYF
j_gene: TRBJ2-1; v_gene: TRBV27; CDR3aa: CASSFRLGKDEQFF
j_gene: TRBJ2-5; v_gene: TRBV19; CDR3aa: CASSIGGAETQYF